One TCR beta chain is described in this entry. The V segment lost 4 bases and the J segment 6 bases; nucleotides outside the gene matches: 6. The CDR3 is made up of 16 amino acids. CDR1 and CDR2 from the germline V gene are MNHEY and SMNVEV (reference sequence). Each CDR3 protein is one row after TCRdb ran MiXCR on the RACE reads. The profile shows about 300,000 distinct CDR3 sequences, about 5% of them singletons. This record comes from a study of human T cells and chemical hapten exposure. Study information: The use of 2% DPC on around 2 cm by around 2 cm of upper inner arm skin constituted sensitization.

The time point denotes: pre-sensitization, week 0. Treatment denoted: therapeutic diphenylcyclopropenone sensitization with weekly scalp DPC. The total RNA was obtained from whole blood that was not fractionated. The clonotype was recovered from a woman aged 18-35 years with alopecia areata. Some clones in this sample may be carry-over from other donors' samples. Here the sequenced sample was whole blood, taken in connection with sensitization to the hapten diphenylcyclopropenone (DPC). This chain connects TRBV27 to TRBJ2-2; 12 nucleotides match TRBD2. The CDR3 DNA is TGTGCCAGCAGTTCCGGACTAGCGGGGACCTCCGGGGAGCTGTTTTTT. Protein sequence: CASSSGLAGTSGELFF.